This T cell receptor beta chain comes out of a study of blood T cell repertoires in COVID-19. Between the trimmed V and J ends, which lost 3 bases and 1 base, there was a span of 9 bases. The germline V gene encodes CDR1 LNHDA and CDR2 SQIVND (reference sequence). The CDR3 extends over 14 amino acids. Clones were read by immunoSEQ multiplex PCR, and TCRdb kept only the in-frame ones, dropping some. This table has fewer than 250,000 clones, approximately 84% appearing once. The material sequenced was peripheral blood. The chain is built from TRBV19 and TRBJ1-1, with D possibly TRBD1 on 6 matching bases. The TCR sequence derives from a man over 45 with acute or convalescent COVID-19. The CDR3 region is CASSITGSNTEAFF. As DNA, the CDR3 is TGTGCCAGTAGTATTACAGGGTCGAACACTGAAGCTTTCTTT.